These 5 T cell receptor beta chains originate from one sample sequenced in a study of T cell responses to AZD1222 COVID-19 vaccine. Profiling relied on immunoSEQ multiplex PCR, and the TCRdb table lists in-frame clones only, not all of them. Seen here are approximately 88,000 clones, approximately 90% observed once, and the top ten hold about 5%. This specimen was peripheral blood, taken 28 days after the second AZD1222 dose. The receptors originated from an adult who received the AZD1222 COVID-19 vaccine.

This rearrangement joins TRBV3-1 (or the pseudogene TRBV3-2) to TRBJ1-4, with TRBD1 identical over 11 bases. CDR1 is LGHDT, CDR2 YNNKEL, per germline (reference sequence). CDR3 length: 17 residues. The trim removed 4 bases at V and 2 bases at J, leaving 6 bases unmatched. The CDR3 region has the DNA TGTGCCAGCAGCCTAAGGGACAGGGGGTTTACTAATGAAAAACTGTTTTTT. This sequence encodes CASSLRDRGFTNEKLFF.

The chain has TRBV7-3 and TRBJ2-3; 9 positions agree with TRBD2. The germline V gene encodes CDR1 SGHTA and CDR2 FQGTGA. This CDR3 spans 15 amino acids. The J segment lost 3 bases and the V segment lost 2 bases, leaving 3 bases of the junction unmatched. The CDR3 loop is CASSLWLAGTDTQYF. CDR3 in DNA: TGTGCCAGCAGCTTATGGCTAGCGGGGACAGATACGCAGTATTTT. Supplemented by reference TRBV7-3 and TRBJ2-3, the full variable domain reads GAGVSQTPSNKVTEKGKYVELRCDPISGHTALYWYRQSLGQGPEFLIYFQGTGAADDSGLPNDRFFAVRPEGSVSTLKIQRTERGDSAVYLCASSLWLAGTDTQYFGPGTRLTVL.

In DNA, the CDR3 is TGTGCCAGCAGCGTGCAAAGGGGGGAGGCCGGGGAGCTGTTTTTT. Encoded protein: CASSVQRGEAGELFF. J is TRBJ2-2 and V is TRBV9; either TRBD1 or TRBD2 may fit D (6 bases each). This CDR3 comprises 15 residues. V dropped 2 bases and J dropped 6 bases, with 14 bases sitting between them. CDR1 and CDR2 (germline): SGDLS, YYNGEE.

Note on this clone: At one of its ends the junction is not consistent with the germline gene, which may arise from a read error. J is TRBJ1-1 and V is TRBV7-7; 9 bases agree with TRBD1. This CDR3 region has 15 residues. Germline V gene data show CDR1 as SSHAT and CDR2 as FNYEAQ (reference sequence). CDR3 nucleotides: TGTGCTAGCAGCTCCTTTACAGGGGGCATCACTGAAGCTTTCTTT. It translates to CASSSFTGGITEAFF.

DNA for the CDR3: TGCGCCAGCAGCCCCTCTGCCGGGACTACGAGCGGCTACACCTTC. It codes for CASSPSAGTTSGYTF. This rearrangement joins TRBV5-1 to TRBJ1-2; D might be TRBD1 (5 bases). Trimming pared 4 bases from V and 8 bases from J, leaving 21 bases between. Germline-derived CDR1 and CDR2 are SGHRS and YFSETQ. There are 15 residues in the CDR3.